The rows below give T cell receptor beta chains drawn from one sample of a study of memory B cells and T cells in multiple sclerosis. These receptors lack a known antigen. The repertoire was sequenced with immunoSEQ multiplex PCR; TCRdb's copy has only in-frame clones and lacks some. The data show 46,000 or so clones, almost 85% seen once. Sequencing was done on a sample of PBMCs from blood kept in culture. Every receptor here comes from a human donor with multiple sclerosis. Both conserved end residues are part of each CDR3. A D gene is named only where the DNA matches it firmly. The size of a clone is reported for some rows only, either as once, few or many, or as a class for expanded clones.

v_gene: TRBV18
d_gene: -
abundance: -
j_gene: TRBJ1-3
CDR3nt: TGTGCCAGCTCACCAGTTCCAGACTCTGGAAACACCATATATTTT
CDR3aa: CASSPVPDSGNTIYF

v_gene: TRBV19
d_gene: TRBD1
abundance: -
j_gene: TRBJ1-2
CDR3nt: TGTGCCAGTAGTTACAACAGGGACAGAGGCTATGGCTACACCTTC
CDR3aa: CASSYNRDRGYGYTF

v_gene: TRBV30
d_gene: -
abundance: -
j_gene: TRBJ1-1
CDR3nt: TGTGCCTGGAACGGGGGGCCGGGCGGAAACACTGAAGCTTTCTTT
CDR3aa: CAWNGGPGGNTEAFF

v_gene: TRBV19
d_gene: -
abundance: -
j_gene: TRBJ1-1
CDR3nt: TGTGCCAGTAGATATCAGGGGCCGAACACTGAAGCTTTCTTT
CDR3aa: CASRYQGPNTEAFF

v_gene: TRBV28
d_gene: -
abundance: -
j_gene: TRBJ1-1
CDR3nt: TGTGCCAGCAGTTTGGTCGGGCTCGGACTGAACACTGAAGCTTTCTTT
CDR3aa: CASSLVGLGLNTEAFF

v_gene: TRBV7-2
d_gene: -
abundance: -
j_gene: TRBJ1-2
CDR3nt: TGTGCCAGCAGCATAGGTACAGCGATCTATGGCTACACCTTC
CDR3aa: CASSIGTAIYGYTF

v_gene: TRBV5-6
d_gene: -
abundance: -
j_gene: TRBJ1-1
CDR3nt: TGTGCCAGCAGCTTGGAGACGGGAGGCAACACTGAAGCTTTCTTT
CDR3aa: CASSLETGGNTEAFF

v_gene: TRBV6-1
d_gene: -
abundance: -
j_gene: TRBJ2-7
CDR3nt: TGTGCCAGCAGTGAAGCGGACTCTGCCTACGAGCAGTACTTC
CDR3aa: CASSEADSAYEQYF

v_gene: TRBV25-1
d_gene: -
abundance: -
j_gene: TRBJ1-1
CDR3nt: TGTGCCAGCATCGGGGGGAACACTGAAGCTTTCTTT
CDR3aa: CASIGGNTEAFF

v_gene: TRBV28
d_gene: -
abundance: -
j_gene: TRBJ2-6
CDR3nt: TGTGCCACCCGCCGGGACAACTCTGGGGCCAACGTCCTGACTTTC
CDR3aa: CATRRDNSGANVLTF

v_gene: TRBV19
d_gene: -
abundance: -
j_gene: TRBJ2-3
CDR3nt: TGTGCCAGTAATGATTGGGACTCCTGGGGTGGTACGCAGTATTTT
CDR3aa: CASNDWDSWGGTQYF

v_gene: TRBV11-2
d_gene: -
abundance: -
j_gene: TRBJ1-2
CDR3nt: TGTGCCAGCAGCGACGTACGAAGATTCTATGGCTACACCTTC
CDR3aa: CASSDVRRFYGYTF

v_gene: TRBV7-9
d_gene: TRBD1
abundance: -
j_gene: TRBJ1-2
CDR3nt: TGTGCCAGCAGCTTAGGTTTGACAGGGGAAAACTATGGCTACACCTTC
CDR3aa: CASSLGLTGENYGYTF

v_gene: TRBV10-3
d_gene: TRBD2
abundance: -
j_gene: TRBJ2-3
CDR3nt: TGTGCCATCAGTGGATGGACTAGCGGGGGATCAGATACGCAGTATTTT
CDR3aa: CAISGWTSGGSDTQYF

v_gene: TRBV14
d_gene: -
abundance: -
j_gene: TRBJ1-5
CDR3nt: TGTGCCAGCAGCCAAGATTATATTGTAAGGCCAGCCATCTACAATCAGCCCCAGCATTTT
CDR3aa: CASSQDYIVRPAIYNQPQHF

v_gene: TRBV30
d_gene: -
abundance: -
j_gene: TRBJ1-5
CDR3nt: TGTGCCTGGAGTGTACTGGGAGGGCAGCCCCAGCATTTT
CDR3aa: CAWSVLGGQPQHF

v_gene: TRBV5-1
d_gene: TRBD1
abundance: -
j_gene: TRBJ2-7
CDR3nt: TGCGCCAGCAGCTTAGGGACAGGGGGCTACGAGCAGTACTTC
CDR3aa: CASSLGTGGYEQYF

v_gene: TRBV6-6
d_gene: -
abundance: -
j_gene: TRBJ1-1
CDR3nt: TGTGCCAGCAGATCGCAGAACACTGAAGCTTTCTTT
CDR3aa: CASRSQNTEAFF

v_gene: TRBV4-3
d_gene: -
abundance: -
j_gene: TRBJ1-1
CDR3nt: TGCGCCAGCAGCCAAGGAGCCACTGAAGCTTTCTTT
CDR3aa: CASSQGATEAFF

v_gene: TRBV28
d_gene: -
abundance: few
j_gene: TRBJ1-3
CDR3nt: TGTGCCAGCAGTTCCCCAGGGATCCTCTCTGGAAACACCATATATTTT
CDR3aa: CASSSPGILSGNTIYF

v_gene: TRBV4-1
d_gene: -
abundance: once
j_gene: TRBJ1-5
CDR3nt: TGCGCCAGCCCCCGGCAGGGGAATGGCAATCAGCCCCAGCATTTT
CDR3aa: CASPRQGNGNQPQHF

v_gene: TRBV7-3
d_gene: -
abundance: -
j_gene: TRBJ2-1
CDR3nt: TGTGCCAGCAGCTTAATAGCCGGGGGAATAGGTGAGCAGTTCTTC
CDR3aa: CASSLIAGGIGEQFF

v_gene: TRBV2
d_gene: TRBD1
abundance: few
j_gene: TRBJ1-2
CDR3nt: TGTGCCACCAGGACAGGGGATGGCTACACCTTC
CDR3aa: CATRTGDGYTF

v_gene: TRBV5-1
d_gene: -
abundance: -
j_gene: TRBJ1-1
CDR3nt: TGCGCCAGCAGAATTGGCAGGGGCACTGAAGCTTTCTTT
CDR3aa: CASRIGRGTEAFF

v_gene: TRBV4-3
d_gene: -
abundance: -
j_gene: TRBJ1-2
CDR3nt: TGCGCCAGCAGCCAAGATAACGCCTTAAGCAGCTATGGCCACACCTTC
CDR3aa: CASSQDNALSSYGHTF

v_gene: TRBV19
d_gene: -
abundance: -
j_gene: TRBJ1-1
CDR3nt: TGTGCCAGTAGTTCACGACGACAGGTTATGAACACTGAAGCTTTCTTT
CDR3aa: CASSSRRQVMNTEAFF

v_gene: TRBV7-6
d_gene: -
abundance: -
j_gene: TRBJ2-2
CDR3nt: TGTGCCAGCAGCTTAATTGGGGAGAACACCGGGGAGCTGTTTTTT
CDR3aa: CASSLIGENTGELFF